This entry concerns a single T cell receptor (beta chain). This sample stems from a study of blood T cell repertoires in COVID-19. TCRdb's copy holds only in-frame clones and misses some; the assay was immunoSEQ multiplex PCR. The sample yields some 250,000 clones, approximately 84% seen once. Deletions cut 5 bases from V and 13 bases from J, with 15 bases between. The CDR3 is made up of 12 amino acids. The germline CDR1 and CDR2 sequences are SGHTA and FQGNSA. Sequencing was performed on PBMCs or T cells enriched from blood (not recorded which). The sequence was obtained from a man aged 18 to 30 who had recovered from COVID-19. The V and J genes are TRBV7-2 and TRBJ2-1; a weak D match, TRBD2 (5 bases). CDR3 in amino acids: CASSLRGQEQFF. In nucleotides, the CDR3 is TGTGCCAGCAGCCTAAGAGGGCAGGAACAGTTCTTC. The variable domain in full, with the rest retrieved from reference TRBV7-2 and TRBJ2-1, is GAGVSQSPSNKVTEKGKDVELRCDPISGHTALYWYRQSLGQGLEFLIYFQGNSAPDKSGLPSDRFSAERTGGSVSTLTIQRTQQEDSAVYLCASSLRGQEQFFGPGTRLTVL.